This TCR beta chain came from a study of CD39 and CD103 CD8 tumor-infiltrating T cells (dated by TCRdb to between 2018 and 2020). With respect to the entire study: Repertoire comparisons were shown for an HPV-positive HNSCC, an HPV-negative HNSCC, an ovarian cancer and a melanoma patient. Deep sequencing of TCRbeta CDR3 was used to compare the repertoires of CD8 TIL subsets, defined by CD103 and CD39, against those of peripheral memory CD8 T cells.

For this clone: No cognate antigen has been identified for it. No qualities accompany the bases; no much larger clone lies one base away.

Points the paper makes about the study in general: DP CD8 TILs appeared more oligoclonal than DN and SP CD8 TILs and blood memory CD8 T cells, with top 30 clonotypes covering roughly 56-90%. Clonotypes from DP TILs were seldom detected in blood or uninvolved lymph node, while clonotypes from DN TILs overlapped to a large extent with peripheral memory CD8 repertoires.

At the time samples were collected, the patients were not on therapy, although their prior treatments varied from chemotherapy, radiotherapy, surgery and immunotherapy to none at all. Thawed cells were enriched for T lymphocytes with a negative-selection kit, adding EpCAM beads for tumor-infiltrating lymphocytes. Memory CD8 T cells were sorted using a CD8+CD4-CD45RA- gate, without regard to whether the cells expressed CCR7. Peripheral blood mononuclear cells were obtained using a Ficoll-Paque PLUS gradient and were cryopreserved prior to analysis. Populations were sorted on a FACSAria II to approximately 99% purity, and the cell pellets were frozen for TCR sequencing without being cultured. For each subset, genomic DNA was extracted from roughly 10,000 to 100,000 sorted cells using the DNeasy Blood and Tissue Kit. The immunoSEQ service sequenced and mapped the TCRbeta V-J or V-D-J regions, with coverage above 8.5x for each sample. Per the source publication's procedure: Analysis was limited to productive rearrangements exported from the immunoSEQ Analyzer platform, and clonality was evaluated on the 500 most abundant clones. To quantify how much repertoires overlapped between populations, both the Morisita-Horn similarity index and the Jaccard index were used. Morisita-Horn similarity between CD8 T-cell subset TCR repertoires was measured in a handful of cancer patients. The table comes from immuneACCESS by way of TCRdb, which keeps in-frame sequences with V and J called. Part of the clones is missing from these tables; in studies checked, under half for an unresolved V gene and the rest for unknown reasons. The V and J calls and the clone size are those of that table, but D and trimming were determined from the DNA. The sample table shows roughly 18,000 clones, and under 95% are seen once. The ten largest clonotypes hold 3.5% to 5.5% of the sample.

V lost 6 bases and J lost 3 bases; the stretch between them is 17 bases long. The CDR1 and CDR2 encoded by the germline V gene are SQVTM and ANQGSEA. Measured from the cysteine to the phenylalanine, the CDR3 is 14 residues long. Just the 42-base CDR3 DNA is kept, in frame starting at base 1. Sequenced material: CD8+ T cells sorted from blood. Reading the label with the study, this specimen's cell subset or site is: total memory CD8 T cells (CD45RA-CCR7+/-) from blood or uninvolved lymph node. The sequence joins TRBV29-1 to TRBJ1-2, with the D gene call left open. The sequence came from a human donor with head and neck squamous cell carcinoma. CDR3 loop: CSVLDPDLHYGYTF. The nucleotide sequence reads TGCAGCGTCCTGGACCCAGACTTACACTATGGCTACACCTTC.